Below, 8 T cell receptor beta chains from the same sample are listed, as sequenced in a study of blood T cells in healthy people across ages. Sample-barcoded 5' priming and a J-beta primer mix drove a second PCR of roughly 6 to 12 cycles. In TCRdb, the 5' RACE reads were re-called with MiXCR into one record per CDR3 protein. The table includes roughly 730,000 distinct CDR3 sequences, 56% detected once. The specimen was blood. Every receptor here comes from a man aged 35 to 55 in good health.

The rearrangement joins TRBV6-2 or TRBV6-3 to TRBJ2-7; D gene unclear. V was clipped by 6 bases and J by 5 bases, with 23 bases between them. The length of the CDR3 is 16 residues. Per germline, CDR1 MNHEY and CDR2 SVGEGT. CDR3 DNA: TGTGCCAGCAGCCCCAACCCGGCCGTGGTGCGGAACGAGCAGTACTTC. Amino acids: CASSPNPAVVRNEQYF.

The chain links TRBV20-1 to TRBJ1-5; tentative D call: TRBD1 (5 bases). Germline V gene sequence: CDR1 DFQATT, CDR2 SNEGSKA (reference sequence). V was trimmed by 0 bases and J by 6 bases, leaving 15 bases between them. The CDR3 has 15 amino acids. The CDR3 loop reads CSAREAGRAGQPQHF. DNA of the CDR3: TGCAGTGCTAGAGAAGCGGGCAGGGCGGGTCAGCCCCAGCATTTT.

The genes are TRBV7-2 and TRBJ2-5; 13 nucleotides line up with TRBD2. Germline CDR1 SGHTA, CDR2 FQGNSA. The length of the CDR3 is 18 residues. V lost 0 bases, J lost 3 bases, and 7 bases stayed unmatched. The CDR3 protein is CASSLASSGTSGEETQYF. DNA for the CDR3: TGTGCCAGCAGCTTAGCATCCTCCGGGACTAGCGGGGAAGAGACCCAGTACTTC.

In DNA form, the CDR3 reads TGTGCCAGCAGTTTACAGGGGGGACCTAACTATGGCTACACCTTC. It encodes CASSLQGGPNYGYTF. The chain links TRBV27 to TRBJ1-2, with 7 bases fitting TRBD1. Germline CDR1 is MNHEY and CDR2 is SMNVEV (reference sequence). The CDR3 runs to 15 residues. The V and J ends lost 2 bases and 0 bases, in that order; junction bases with no gene match: 3.

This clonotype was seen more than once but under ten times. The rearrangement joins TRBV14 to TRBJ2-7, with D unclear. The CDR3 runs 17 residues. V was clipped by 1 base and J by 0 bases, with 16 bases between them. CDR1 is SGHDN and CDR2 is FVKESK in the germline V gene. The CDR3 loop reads CASSQGRTVQNSYEQYF. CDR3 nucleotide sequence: TGTGCCAGCAGCCAAGGTCGTACGGTACAGAACTCCTACGAGCAGTACTTC.

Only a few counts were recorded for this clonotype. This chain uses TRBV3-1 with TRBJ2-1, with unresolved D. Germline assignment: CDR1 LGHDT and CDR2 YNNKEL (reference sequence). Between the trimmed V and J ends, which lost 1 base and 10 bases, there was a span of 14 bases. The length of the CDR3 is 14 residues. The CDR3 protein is CASSQGSQTLEQFF. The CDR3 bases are TGTGCCAGCAGCCAAGGTAGTCAGACCCTCGAGCAGTTCTTC.

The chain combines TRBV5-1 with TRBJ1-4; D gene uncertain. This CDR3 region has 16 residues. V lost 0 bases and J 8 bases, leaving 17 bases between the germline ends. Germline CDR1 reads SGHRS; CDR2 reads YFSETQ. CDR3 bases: TGCGCCAGCAGCTTGGGTGCGGGAGGCGGAGTGGAAAAACTGTTTTTT. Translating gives CASSLGAGGGVEKLFF.

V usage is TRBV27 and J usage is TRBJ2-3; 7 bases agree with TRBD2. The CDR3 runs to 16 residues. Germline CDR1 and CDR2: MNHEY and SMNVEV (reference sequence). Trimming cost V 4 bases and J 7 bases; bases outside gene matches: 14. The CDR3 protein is CASSSIPGLKRYTQYF. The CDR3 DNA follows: TGTGCCAGCAGTTCCATTCCGGGACTAAAAAGATATACGCAGTATTTT.